A selection of T cell receptor beta chains follows, all from one sample in a study of Tregs in tolerant kidney transplant recipients. Data came from immunoSEQ multiplex PCR; TCRdb stores just in-frame clones and leaves some out. This table holds around 230,000 clones, roughly 80% found once. The source material was CD4+ T cells from blood. The receptors were sampled from a human donor in good health. Both conserved end residues are part of each CDR3. A D gene is named only where the DNA matches it firmly. For some rows the clone size is stated as once, few or many, or as a class when expanded; others skip it.

v_gene,j_gene,abundance,d_gene,CDR3nt,CDR3aa
TRBV27,TRBJ2-7,NA,TRBD1,TGTGCCAGCAGTCTACGGACAGGGGGTTGGCAGGTGGGGGCCTACGAGCAGTACTTC,CASSLRTGGWQVGAYEQYF
TRBV30,TRBJ1-5,NA,TRBD1,TGTGCCTGGAGCTCGGGACAGGGGAGCAATCAGCCCCAGCATTTT,CAWSSGQGSNQPQHF
TRBV14,TRBJ2-5,NA,NA,TGTGCCAGCAGCCGCCTTGTGGGACGGACCCTAGAGACCCAGTACTTC,CASSRLVGRTLETQYF
TRBV10-3,TRBJ2-1,NA,TRBD1,TGTGCCATCAGTGGGAACAGGGGGCTTAACGGGCAGTTCTTC,CAISGNRGLNGQFF
TRBV5-1,TRBJ1-2,NA,NA,TGCGCCAGCAGCTGGAGGGCGAACGCTAACTATGGCTACACCTTC,CASSWRANANYGYTF
TRBV29-1,TRBJ2-2,once,TRBD1,TGCAGCTATAGTAGGCCGGGACAGATAACCGGGGAGCTGTTTTTT,CSYSRPGQITGELFF
TRBV10-1,TRBJ2-5,once,NA,TGCGCCAGGCCGCGACATGAGCAGTACTTC,CARPRHEQYF
TRBV11-3,TRBJ2-1,NA,NA,TGTGCCAGCAGCTTAGGCCGTTCAGGGAGGAATGAGCAGTTCTTC,CASSLGRSGRNEQFF
TRBV23-1,TRBJ2-4,NA,NA,TGCGCCAGCAGTCCGAGACAGGTGAAGGCCAAAAACATTCAGTACTTC,CASSPRQVKAKNIQYF
TRBV5-1,TRBJ2-5,NA,TRBD2,TGCGCCAGCAGCTTAGGACTAGCGTCTATAAGGGAGGAGACCCAGTACTTC,CASSLGLASIREETQYF
TRBV5-1,TRBJ2-7,NA,NA,TGCGCCAGCAGCCCAATTCGAGAAGGGAGCTACGAGCAGTACTTC,CASSPIREGSYEQYF
TRBV5-1,TRBJ1-2,few,NA,TGCGCCAGCAGCCCCGCAGATACCCCAGGAGATGGCTACACCTTC,CASSPADTPGDGYTF
TRBV18,TRBJ2-4,NA,TRBD2,TGTGCCAGCTCAACGACTAGCGGGGGACTTATAGCCAAAAACATTCAGTACTTC,CASSTTSGGLIAKNIQYF
TRBV15,TRBJ1-2,NA,TRBD1,TGTGCCACCAGCAGAGGGGGGACAGGGGACGGGTACTATGGCTACACCTTC,CATSRGGTGDGYYGYTF
TRBV6-1,TRBJ2-1,NA,TRBD2,TGTGCCAGCAGTAGGGGACTAGCGGATTACAATGAGCAGTTCTTC,CASSRGLADYNEQFF
TRBV2,TRBJ2-1,once,TRBD1,TGTGCCAGCAGTGGTTTGGACAGGGACGTCATTGAGCAGTTCTTC,CASSGLDRDVIEQFF
TRBV7-8,TRBJ1-2,NA,NA,TGTGCCAGCAGCTCGGACCTAGACAGGCGTCGCAGCGGCTACACCTTC,CASSSDLDRRRSGYTF
TRBV7-9,TRBJ1-1,NA,NA,TGTGCCAGCCTCCCTCAGAACACTGAAGCTTTCTTT,CASLPQNTEAFF
TRBV11-3,TRBJ2-2,NA,NA,TGTGCCAGCAGCTTGACAGTGAACACCGGGGAGCTGTTTTTT,CASSLTVNTGELFF
TRBV5-1,TRBJ2-1,once,NA,TGCGCCAGCAGCTTGGGGGGCTTAAGCTACAATGAGCAGTTCTTC,CASSLGGLSYNEQFF
TRBV25-1,TRBJ2-3,NA,NA,TGTGCCAGCAGCCATTGGACCAGCACAGATACGCAGTATTTT,CASSHWTSTDTQYF
TRBV6-5,TRBJ1-2,few,NA,TGTGCCAGCAGCCTCGACAGCAAGCGGGGGGGCTACACCTTC,CASSLDSKRGGYTF
TRBV5-1,TRBJ2-5,once,TRBD2,TGCGCCAGCACCACAGCGGGGTCGAGAGAGACCCAGTACTTC,CASTTAGSRETQYF
TRBV28,TRBJ1-2,NA,NA,TGTGCCAGCAGTTACCAAAACTATGGCTACACCTTC,CASSYQNYGYTF
TRBV7-8,TRBJ1-2,NA,NA,TGTGCCAGCAGCTTAGCATGGGCAGCTAACTATGGCTACACCTTC,CASSLAWAANYGYTF
TRBV29-1,TRBJ2-1,once,TRBD2,TGCAGCGCTAGCGGCTACAATGAGCAGTTCTTC,CSASGYNEQFF
TRBV4-2,TRBJ2-4,few,NA,TGTGCCAGCAGCTCGGTGGAGGAGGGCAAAAACATTCAGTACTTC,CASSSVEEGKNIQYF
TRBV5-1,TRBJ2-3,once,NA,TGCGCCAGCAGCCCTTTTGGCCCAGCTAGCACAGATACGCAGTATTTT,CASSPFGPASTDTQYF
TRBV5-1,TRBJ1-6,once,TRBD1,TGCGCCAGCAGCCCGACAGGGCTCGACTCCTATAATTCACCCCTCCACTTT,CASSPTGLDSYNSPLHF
TRBV29-1,TRBJ2-7,NA,NA,TGCAGCGGGTTAAGGGGGTGGGGTGACGAGCAGTACTTC,CSGLRGWGDEQYF
TRBV29-1,TRBJ1-3,NA,TRBD1,TGCAGCGTCAGACAGGGTCCCCCTGGAAACACCATATATTTT,CSVRQGPPGNTIYF